This paragraph reports one TCR beta chain. The data were obtained in a study of blood T cell repertoires in COVID-19. With V trimmed by 8 bases and J by 4 bases, 4 bases remained unmatched. In germline, CDR1 is MNHEY, CDR2 SVGAGI. The CDR3 length is 12 residues. The method was immunoSEQ multiplex PCR; TCRdb's version includes in-frame clones alone and lacks a portion of them. Among about 480,000 clones listed, approximately 90% were seen once. Grouping used clinical history reported by participants in a survey and questionnaire. The chain uses TRBV6-5 and TRBJ1-2; TRBD1 agrees at 7 bases. The sequenced sample was PBMCs or T cells enriched from blood (not recorded which). The clonotype comes from a woman aged 55 to 70 who had recovered from COVID-19. The CDR3 here is CASGQDFYGYTF. CDR3 sequence (DNA): TGTGCCAGCGGACAGGATTTCTATGGCTACACCTTC.